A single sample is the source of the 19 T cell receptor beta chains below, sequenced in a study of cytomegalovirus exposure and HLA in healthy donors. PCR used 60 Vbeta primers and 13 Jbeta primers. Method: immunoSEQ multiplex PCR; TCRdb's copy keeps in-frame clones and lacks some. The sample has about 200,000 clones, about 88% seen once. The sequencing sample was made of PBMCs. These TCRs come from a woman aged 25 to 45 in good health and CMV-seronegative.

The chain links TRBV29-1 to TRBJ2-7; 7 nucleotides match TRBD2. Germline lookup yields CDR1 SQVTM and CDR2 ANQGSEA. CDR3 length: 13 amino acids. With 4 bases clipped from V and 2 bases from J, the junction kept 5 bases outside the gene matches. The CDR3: CSVGRAGAYEQYF. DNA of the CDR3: TGCAGCGTTGGACGGGCGGGGGCCTACGAGCAGTACTTC.

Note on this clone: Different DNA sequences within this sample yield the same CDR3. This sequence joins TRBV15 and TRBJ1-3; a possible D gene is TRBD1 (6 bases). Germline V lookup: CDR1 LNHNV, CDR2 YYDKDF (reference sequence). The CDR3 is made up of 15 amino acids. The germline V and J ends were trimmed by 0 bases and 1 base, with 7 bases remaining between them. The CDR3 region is CATSRDRGSGNTIYF. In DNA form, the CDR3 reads TGTGCCACCAGCAGAGATAGGGGGTCTGGAAACACCATATATTTT.

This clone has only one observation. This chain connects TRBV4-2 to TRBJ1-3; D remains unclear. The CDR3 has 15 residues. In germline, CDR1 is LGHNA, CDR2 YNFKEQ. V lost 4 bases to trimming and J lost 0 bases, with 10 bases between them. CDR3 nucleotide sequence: TGTGCCAGCAGCCCCCGGGAAGGCTCTGGAAACACCATATATTTT. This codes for CASSPREGSGNTIYF.

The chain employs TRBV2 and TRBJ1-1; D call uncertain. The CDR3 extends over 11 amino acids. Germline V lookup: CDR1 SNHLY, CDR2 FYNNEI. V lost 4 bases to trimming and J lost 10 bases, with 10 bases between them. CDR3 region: CASSGAGGAFF. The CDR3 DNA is TGTGCCAGCAGTGGTGCAGGAGGAGCTTTCTTT.

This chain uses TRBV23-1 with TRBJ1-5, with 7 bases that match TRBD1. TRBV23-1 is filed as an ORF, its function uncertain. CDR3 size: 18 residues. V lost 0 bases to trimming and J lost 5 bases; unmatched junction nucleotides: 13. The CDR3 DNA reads TGCGCCAGCAGTCAATCCACAACGACAGGGTGGGGTCATCAGCCCCAGCATTTT. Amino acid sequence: CASSQSTTTGWGHQPQHF.

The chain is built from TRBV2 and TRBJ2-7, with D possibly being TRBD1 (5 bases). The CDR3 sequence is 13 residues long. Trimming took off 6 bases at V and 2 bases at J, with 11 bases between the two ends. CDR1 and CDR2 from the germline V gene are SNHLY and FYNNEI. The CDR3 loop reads CASRRGAPYEQYF. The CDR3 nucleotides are TGTGCCAGCAGAAGGGGTGCGCCCTACGAGCAGTACTTC.

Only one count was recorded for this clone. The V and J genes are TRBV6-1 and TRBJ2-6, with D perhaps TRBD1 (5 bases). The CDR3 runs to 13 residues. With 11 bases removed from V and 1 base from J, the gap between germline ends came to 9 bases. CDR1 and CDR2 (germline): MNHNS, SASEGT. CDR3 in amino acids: CAANRSGANVLTF. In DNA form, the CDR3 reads TGTGCCGCTAACAGGTCTGGGGCCAACGTCCTGACTTTC.

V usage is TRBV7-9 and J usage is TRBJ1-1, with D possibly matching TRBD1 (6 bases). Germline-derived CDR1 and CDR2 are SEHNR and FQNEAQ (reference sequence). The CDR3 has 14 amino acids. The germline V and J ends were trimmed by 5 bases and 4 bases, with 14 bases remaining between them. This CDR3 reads CASSPWTESTEAFF. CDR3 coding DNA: TGTGCCAGCAGCCCCTGGACAGAAAGCACTGAAGCTTTCTTT.

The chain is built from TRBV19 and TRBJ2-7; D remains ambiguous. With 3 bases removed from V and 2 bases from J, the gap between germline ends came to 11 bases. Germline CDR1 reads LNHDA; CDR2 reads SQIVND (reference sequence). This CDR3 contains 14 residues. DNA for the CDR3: TGTGCCAGTAGTATTTCACCAGGCCCCTACGAGCAGTACTTC. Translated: CASSISPGPYEQYF.

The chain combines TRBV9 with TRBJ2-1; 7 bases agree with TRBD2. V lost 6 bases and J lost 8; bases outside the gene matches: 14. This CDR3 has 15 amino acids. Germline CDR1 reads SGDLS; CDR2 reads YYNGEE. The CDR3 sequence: CASTVRDYGGDEQFF. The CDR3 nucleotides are TGTGCCAGCACAGTACGGGACTATGGAGGTGATGAGCAGTTCTTC.

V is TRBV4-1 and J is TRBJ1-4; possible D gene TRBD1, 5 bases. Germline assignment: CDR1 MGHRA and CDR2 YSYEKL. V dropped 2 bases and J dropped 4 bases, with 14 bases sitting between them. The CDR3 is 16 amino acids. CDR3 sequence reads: CASSQPTGALNEKLFF. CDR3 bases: TGCGCCAGCAGCCAACCAACAGGAGCGCTTAATGAAAAACTGTTTTTT.

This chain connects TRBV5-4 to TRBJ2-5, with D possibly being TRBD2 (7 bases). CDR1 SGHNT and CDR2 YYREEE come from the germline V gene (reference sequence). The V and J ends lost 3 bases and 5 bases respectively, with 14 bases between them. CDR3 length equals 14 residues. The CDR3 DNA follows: TGTGCCAGCAGCTCGAACGGGGGGCGGGAGACCCAGTACTTC. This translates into CASSSNGGRETQYF.

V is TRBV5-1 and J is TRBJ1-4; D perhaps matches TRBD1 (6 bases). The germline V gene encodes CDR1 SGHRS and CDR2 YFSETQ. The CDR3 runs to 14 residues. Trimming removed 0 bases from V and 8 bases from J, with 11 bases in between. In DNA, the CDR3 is TGCGCCAGCAGCTTGGGGGGACAAATGGAAAAACTGTTTTTT. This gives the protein CASSLGGQMEKLFF.

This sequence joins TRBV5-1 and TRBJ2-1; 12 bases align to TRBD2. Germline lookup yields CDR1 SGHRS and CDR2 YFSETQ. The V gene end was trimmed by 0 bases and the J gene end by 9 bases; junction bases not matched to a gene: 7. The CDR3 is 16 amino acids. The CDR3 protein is CASSLGLAGGPGEQFF. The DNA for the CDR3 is TGCGCCAGCAGCTTGGGGCTAGCGGGAGGGCCGGGTGAGCAGTTCTTC.

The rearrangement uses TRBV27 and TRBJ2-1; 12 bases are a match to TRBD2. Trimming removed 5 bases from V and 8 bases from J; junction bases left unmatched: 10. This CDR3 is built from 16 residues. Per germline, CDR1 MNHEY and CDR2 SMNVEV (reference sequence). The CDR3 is CASSALRLAGGDEQFF. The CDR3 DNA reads TGTGCCAGCAGTGCCCTAAGGCTAGCGGGAGGGGATGAGCAGTTCTTC.

The CDR3 region has the DNA TGCGCCAGCAGCCAAATGGGTACAGGGGGCTACGAGCAGTACTTC. Translated: CASSQMGTGGYEQYF. This chain links TRBV4-1 with TRBJ2-7, with 8 bases matching TRBD1. V dropped 2 bases and J dropped 3; count of bases not matched to a gene: 6. The CDR3 consists of 15 residues. Germline V gives CDR1 MGHRA, CDR2 YSYEKL.

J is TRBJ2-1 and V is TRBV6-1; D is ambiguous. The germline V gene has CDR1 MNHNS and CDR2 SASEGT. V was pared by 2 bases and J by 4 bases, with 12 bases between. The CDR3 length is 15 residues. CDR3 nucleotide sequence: TGTGCCAGCAGTGAACTGCCCCTCCGGTACAATGAGCAGTTCTTC. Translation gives CASSELPLRYNEQFF.

The CDR3 protein is CASSVHRDAEAFF. CDR3 coding DNA: TGTGCCAGCAGTGTACACAGGGACGCTGAAGCTTTCTTT. The chain links TRBV2 to TRBJ1-1, with D tentatively TRBD1 (6 bases). Germline V gene data show CDR1 as SNHLY and CDR2 as FYNNEI. The CDR3 covers 13 residues. V lost 4 bases to trimming and J lost 6 bases, with 12 bases between them.

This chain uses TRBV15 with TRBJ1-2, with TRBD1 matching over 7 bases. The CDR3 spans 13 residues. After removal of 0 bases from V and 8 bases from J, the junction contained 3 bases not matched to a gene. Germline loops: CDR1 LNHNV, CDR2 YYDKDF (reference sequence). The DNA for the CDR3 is TGTGCCACCAGCAGAGAGACAGGGCAAGGCTACACCTTC. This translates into CATSRETGQGYTF.